The clone carrying this T cell receptor (beta chain) came up a few times. The antigen is undetermined. The source of the sample is a study of chemoradiotherapy in HPV16-positive cancers. In the study overall: Candidate HPV-specific clones and shared TCR motifs came from a couple of HPV16-positive patients.

V was shortened by 1 base and J by 7 bases, with 5 bases between the two germline ends. The CDR3 contains 12 residues. Germline values: CDR1 MGHRA, CDR2 YSYEKL. Assay used: immunoSEQ multiplex PCR; TCRdb lists only in-frame clones, some missing. This repertoire shows about 2,000 clones, around 70% found once; its top ten account for about 32%. Whole-study findings and limits: For HPV16-positive patients, expanding HPV-responsive T cells associated with longer recurrence-free survival. Candidate HPV-specific clones and E7-related TCR motifs grew in tumor during treatment.

The chain has TRBV4-1 and TRBJ2-1, with no clear D. The sample was acquired from a patient who underwent chemoradiotherapy. This TCR derives from a human donor with HPV-associated anogenital cancer. In nucleotides, the CDR3 is TGCGCCAGCAGCCAAGCGGAGAATGAGCAGTTCTTC. Residues: CASSQAENEQFF.